This TCR beta chain derives from a study of blood T cell repertoires in COVID-19. Study context: PBMCs, B-cell-depleted T cells, or T cells provided the cDNA or gDNA that made up the material.

CDR1 is SGHAT, CDR2 FQNNGV, per germline. The V gene end was trimmed by 1 base and the J gene end by 3 bases; junction bases not matched to a gene: 17. The length of the CDR3 is 19 residues. Repertoires were generated with immunoSEQ multiplex PCR, while TCRdb's copy carries only in-frame clones and drops some. The sample includes approximately 53,000 clones, approximately 90% of them seen just once. The specimen was peripheral blood. The chain carries TRBV11-2 and TRBJ1-1; 7 positions agree with TRBD1. This receptor was obtained from a woman aged 80 or older with acute or convalescent COVID-19. The CDR3 here is CASSLAPSGQVHGDTEAFF. The DNA for the CDR3 is TGTGCCAGCAGCTTAGCCCCTTCCGGACAGGTCCATGGGGACACTGAAGCTTTCTTT.